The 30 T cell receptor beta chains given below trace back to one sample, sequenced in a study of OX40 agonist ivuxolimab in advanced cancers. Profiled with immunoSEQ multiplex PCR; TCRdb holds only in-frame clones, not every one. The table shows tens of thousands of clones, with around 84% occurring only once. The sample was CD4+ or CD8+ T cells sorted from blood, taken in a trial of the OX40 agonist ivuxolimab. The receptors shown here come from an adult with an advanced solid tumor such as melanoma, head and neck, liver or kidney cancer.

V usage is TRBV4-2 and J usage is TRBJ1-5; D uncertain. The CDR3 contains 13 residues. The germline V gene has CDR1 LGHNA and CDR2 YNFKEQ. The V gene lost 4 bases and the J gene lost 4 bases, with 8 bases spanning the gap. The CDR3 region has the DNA TGTGCCAGCAGCCTCGGCCCTAATCAGCCCCAGCATTTT. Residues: CASSLGPNQPQHF.

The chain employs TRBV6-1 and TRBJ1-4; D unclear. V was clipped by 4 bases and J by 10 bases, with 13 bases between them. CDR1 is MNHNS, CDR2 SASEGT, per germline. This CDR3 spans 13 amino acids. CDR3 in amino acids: CASSVTDGVKLFF. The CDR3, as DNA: TGTGCCAGCAGTGTAACGGACGGAGTAAAACTGTTTTTT.

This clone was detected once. In DNA form, the CDR3 reads TGTGCTAGTGGTTTGTTGGCTAGCGGGGTCACCGGGGAGCTGTTTTTT. Translating gives CASGLLASGVTGELFF. The J gene is TRBJ2-2, the V gene TRBV12-5, with 9 bases that match TRBD2. Germline V gene sequence: CDR1 LGHNT, CDR2 FRNRAP. CDR3 length: 16 residues. J lost 4 bases, V lost 2 bases, and 5 bases had no gene match.

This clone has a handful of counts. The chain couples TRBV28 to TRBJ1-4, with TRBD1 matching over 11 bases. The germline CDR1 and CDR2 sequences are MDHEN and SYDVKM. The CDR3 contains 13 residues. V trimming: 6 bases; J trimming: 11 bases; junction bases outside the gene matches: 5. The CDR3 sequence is CASRTGTGGKLFF. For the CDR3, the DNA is TGTGCCAGCAGAACCGGGACAGGGGGGAAACTGTTTTTT.

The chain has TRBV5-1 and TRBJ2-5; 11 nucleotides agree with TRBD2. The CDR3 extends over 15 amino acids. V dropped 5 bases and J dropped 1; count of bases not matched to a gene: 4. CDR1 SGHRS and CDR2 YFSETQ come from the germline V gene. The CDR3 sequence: CASSPGTSGQETQYF. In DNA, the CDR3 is TGCGCCAGCAGTCCCGGGACTAGCGGCCAAGAGACCCAGTACTTC.

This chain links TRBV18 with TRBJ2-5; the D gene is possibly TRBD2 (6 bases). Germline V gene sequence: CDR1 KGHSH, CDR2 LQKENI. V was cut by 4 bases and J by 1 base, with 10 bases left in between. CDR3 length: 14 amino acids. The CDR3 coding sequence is TGTGCCAGCTCACAGCGCGGGGCCCAAGAGACCCAGTACTTC. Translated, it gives CASSQRGAQETQYF.

The CDR3 DNA follows: TGTGCCAGTAGTAGGGTCTATGGAGATACGCAGTATTTT. Its protein is CASSRVYGDTQYF. The V call is TRBV19, the J call TRBJ2-3; D gene ambiguous. This CDR3 spans 13 amino acids. Looked up from germline, CDR1 is LNHDA and CDR2 is SQIVND (reference sequence). Trimming stripped 4 bases from V and 5 bases from J, with 10 bases between. Using reference TRBV19 and TRBJ2-3 for the parts outside the CDR3, the full variable domain is DGGITQSPKYLFRKEGQNVTLSCEQNLNHDAMYWYRQDPGQGLRLIYYSQIVNDFQKGDIAEGYSVSREKKESFPLTVTSAQKNPTAFYLCASSRVYGDTQYFGPGTRLTVL.

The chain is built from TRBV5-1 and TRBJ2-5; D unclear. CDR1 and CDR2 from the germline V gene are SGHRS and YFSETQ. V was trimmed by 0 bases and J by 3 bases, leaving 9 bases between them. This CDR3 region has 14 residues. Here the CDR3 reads CASSLDAGKETQYF. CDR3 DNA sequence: TGCGCCAGCAGCTTGGATGCAGGAAAAGAGACCCAGTACTTC. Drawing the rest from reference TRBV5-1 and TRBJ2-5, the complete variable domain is KAGVTQTPRYLIKTRGQQVTLSCSPISGHRSVSWYQQTPGQGLQFLFEYFSETQRNKGNFPGRFSGRQFSNSRSEMNVSTLELGDSALYLCASSLDAGKETQYFGPGTRLLVL.

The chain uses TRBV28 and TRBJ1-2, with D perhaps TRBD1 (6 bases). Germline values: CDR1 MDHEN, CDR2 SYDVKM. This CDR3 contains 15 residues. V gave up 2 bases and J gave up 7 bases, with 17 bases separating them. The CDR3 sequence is CASSLPLQGQGGYTF. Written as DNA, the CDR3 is TGTGCCAGCAGTTTACCCCTACAGGGACAAGGTGGCTACACCTTC.

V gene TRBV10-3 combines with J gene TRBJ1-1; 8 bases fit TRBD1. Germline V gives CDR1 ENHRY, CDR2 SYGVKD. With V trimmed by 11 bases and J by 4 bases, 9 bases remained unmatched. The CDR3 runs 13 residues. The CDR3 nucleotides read TGTGCCGTACAGGGGGACGTTGGCACTGAAGCTTTCTTT. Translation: CAVQGDVGTEAFF.

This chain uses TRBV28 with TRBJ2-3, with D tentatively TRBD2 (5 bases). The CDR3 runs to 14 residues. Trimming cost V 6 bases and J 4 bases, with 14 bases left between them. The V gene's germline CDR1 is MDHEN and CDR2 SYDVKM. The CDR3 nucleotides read TGTGCCAGCAGCCTATTGAGTAGCGCAGATACGCAGTATTTT. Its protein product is CASSLLSSADTQYF.

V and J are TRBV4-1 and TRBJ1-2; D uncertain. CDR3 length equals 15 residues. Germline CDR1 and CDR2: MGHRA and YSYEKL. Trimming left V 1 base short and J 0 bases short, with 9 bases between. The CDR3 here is CASSQAQLSNYGYTF. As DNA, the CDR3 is TGCGCCAGCAGCCAAGCACAGCTGTCTAACTATGGCTACACCTTC.

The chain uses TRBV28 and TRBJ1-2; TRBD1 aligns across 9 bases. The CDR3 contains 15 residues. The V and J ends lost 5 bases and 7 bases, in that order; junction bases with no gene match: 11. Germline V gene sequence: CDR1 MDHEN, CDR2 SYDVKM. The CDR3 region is CASSLRDRVGRGYTF. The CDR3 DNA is TGTGCCAGCAGTCTCCGGGACAGGGTAGGCCGTGGCTACACCTTC.

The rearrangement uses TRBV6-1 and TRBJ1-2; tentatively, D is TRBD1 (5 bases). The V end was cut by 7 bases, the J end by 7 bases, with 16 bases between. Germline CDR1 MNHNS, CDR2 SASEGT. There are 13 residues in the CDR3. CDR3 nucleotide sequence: TGTGCCAGCATAGGGGCTCTGGGGTTTGGCTACACCTTC. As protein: CASIGALGFGYTF.

The CDR3 nucleotides are TGCGCCAGCAGCTTGGCGGGGTTAGGAGAAAAACTGTTTTTT. This gives the protein CASSLAGLGEKLFF. The V gene is TRBV5-1, the J gene TRBJ1-4; D unclear. This CDR3 region has 14 residues. Germline V lookup: CDR1 SGHRS, CDR2 YFSETQ. V was shortened by 0 bases and J by 8 bases, with 11 bases between the two germline ends.

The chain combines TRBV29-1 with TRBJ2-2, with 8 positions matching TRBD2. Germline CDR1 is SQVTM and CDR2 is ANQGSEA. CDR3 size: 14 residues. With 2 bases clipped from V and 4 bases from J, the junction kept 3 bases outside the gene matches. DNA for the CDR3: TGCAGCGTTGAAAGCGGGAGAGGCACCGGGGAGCTGTTTTTT. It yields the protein CSVESGRGTGELFF.

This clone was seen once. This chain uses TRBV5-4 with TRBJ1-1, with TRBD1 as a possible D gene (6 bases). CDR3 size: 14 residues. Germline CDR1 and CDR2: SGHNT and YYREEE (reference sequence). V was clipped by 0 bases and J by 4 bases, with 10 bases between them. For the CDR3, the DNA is TGTGCCAGCAGCTTGGACAGGGTAGGCACTGAAGCTTTCTTT. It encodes CASSLDRVGTEAFF.

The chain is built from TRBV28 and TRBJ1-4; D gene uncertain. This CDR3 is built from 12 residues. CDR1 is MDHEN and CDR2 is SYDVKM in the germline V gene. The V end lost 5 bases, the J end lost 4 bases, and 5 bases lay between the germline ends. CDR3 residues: CASSPFNEKLFF. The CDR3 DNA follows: TGTGCCAGCAGTCCATTTAATGAAAAACTGTTTTTT. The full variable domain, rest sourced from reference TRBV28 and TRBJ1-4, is DVKVTQSSRYLVKRTGEKVFLECVQDMDHENMFWYRQDPGLGLRLIYFSYDVKMKEKGDIPEGYSVSREKKERFSLILESASTNQTSMYLCASSPFNEKLFFGSGTQLSVL.

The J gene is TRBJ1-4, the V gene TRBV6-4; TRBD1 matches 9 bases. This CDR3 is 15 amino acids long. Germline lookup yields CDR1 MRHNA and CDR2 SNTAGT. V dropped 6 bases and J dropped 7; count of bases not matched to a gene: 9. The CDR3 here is CASRYPQGAFEKLFF. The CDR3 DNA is TGTGCCAGCAGGTATCCACAGGGGGCTTTTGAAAAACTGTTTTTT.

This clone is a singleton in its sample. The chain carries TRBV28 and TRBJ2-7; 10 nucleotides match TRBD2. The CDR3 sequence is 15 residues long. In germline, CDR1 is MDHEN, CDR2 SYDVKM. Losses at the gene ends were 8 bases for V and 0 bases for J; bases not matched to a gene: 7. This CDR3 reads CASGAGGGSSYEQYF. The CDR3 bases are TGTGCCAGCGGAGCGGGAGGGGGAAGCTCCTACGAGCAGTACTTC.

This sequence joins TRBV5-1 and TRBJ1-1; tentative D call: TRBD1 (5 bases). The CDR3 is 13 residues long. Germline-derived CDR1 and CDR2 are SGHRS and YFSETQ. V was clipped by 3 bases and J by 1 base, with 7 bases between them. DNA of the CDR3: TGCGCCAGCAGCTACACAGGGAACACTGAAGCTTTCTTT. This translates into CASSYTGNTEAFF.

CDR3 loop: CASSLLAGVNTGELFF. The CDR3 nucleotides read TGTGCCAGCAGCCTCCTAGCGGGAGTGAACACCGGGGAGCTGTTTTTT. The chain has TRBV7-3 and TRBJ2-2, with TRBD2 matching over 10 bases. CDR1 and CDR2 (germline): SGHTA, FQGTGA. The length of the CDR3 is 16 residues. Losses at the gene ends were 5 bases for V and 1 base for J; bases not matched to a gene: 4.

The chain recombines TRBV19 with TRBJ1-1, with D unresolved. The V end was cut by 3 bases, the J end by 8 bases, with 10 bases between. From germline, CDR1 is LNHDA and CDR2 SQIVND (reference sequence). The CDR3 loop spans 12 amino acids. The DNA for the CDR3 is TGTGCCAGTAGTATTATCGCAGGAGAAGCTTTCTTT. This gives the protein CASSIIAGEAFF.

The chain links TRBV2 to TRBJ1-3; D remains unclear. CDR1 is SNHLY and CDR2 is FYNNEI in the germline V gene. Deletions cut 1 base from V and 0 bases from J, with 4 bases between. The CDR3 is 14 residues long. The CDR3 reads CASSEDISGNTIYF. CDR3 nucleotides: TGTGCCAGCAGTGAAGACATCTCTGGAAACACCATATATTTT.

The CDR3 DNA follows: TGTGCCAGCCACCTCGGGGGATCCTACAATGAGCAGTTCTTC. Translation gives CASHLGGSYNEQFF. The gene calls are TRBV28 and TRBJ2-1; perhaps TRBD2 as D (6 bases). V was clipped by 8 bases and J by 1 base, with 12 bases between them. The CDR3 contains 14 residues. Looked up from germline, CDR1 is MDHEN and CDR2 is SYDVKM.

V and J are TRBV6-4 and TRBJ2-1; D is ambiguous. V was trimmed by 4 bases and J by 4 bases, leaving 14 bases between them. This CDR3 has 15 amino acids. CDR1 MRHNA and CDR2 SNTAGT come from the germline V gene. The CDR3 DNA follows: TGTGCCAGCAGTGTGCAGATAGGGCTTTACAATGAGCAGTTCTTC. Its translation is CASSVQIGLYNEQFF.

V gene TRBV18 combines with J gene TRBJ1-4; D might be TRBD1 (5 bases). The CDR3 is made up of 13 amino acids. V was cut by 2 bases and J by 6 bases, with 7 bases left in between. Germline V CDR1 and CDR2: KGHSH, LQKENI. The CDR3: CASSPGGDEKLFF. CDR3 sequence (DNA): TGTGCCAGCTCACCAGGAGGGGATGAAAAACTGTTTTTT.

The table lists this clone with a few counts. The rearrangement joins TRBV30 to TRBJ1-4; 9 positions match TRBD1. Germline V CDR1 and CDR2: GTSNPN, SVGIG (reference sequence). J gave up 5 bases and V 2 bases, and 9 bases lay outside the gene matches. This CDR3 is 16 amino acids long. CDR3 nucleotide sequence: TGTGCCTGGAGTATGTCCGGGACAGGGCAAAATGAAAAACTGTTTTTT. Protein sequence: CAWSMSGTGQNEKLFF. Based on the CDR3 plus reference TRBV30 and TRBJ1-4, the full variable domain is SQTIHQWPATLVQPVGSPLSLECTVEGTSNPNLYWYRQAAGRGLQLLFYSVGIGQISSEVPQNLSASRPQDRQFILSSKKLLLSDSGFYLCAWSMSGTGQNEKLFFGSGTQLSVL.

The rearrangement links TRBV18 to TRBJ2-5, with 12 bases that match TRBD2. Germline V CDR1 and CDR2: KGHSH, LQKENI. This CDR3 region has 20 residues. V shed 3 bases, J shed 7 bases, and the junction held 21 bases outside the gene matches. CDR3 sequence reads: CASSPFAVTSGSGLFTTQYF. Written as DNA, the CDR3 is TGTGCCAGCTCACCTTTTGCGGTGACTAGCGGGAGCGGACTTTTTACGACCCAGTACTTC.

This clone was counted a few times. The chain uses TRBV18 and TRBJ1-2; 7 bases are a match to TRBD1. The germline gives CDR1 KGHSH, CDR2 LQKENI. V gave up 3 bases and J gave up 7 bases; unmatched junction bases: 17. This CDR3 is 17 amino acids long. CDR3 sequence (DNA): TGTGCCAGCTCACCGAATATGCAGCGAGGGGGCGCAAGTGGCTACACCTTC. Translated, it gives CASSPNMQRGGASGYTF.